The clone carrying this T cell receptor beta chain was counted at least ten times. The target antigen is unknown. The data were taken from a study of blood T cells in healthy people across ages. Findings and caveats of the study: Long-lived donors carried more naive CD4+ cells and greater diversity than aged donors.

Germline assignment: CDR1 SQVTM and CDR2 ANQGSEA. The CDR3 runs 12 residues. Trimming removed 5 bases at V and 3 bases at J, with 11 bases between. Using a J-beta primer mix together with a sample-barcoded 5' primer, a second PCR was run for about 7 to 12 cycles. TCRdb re-derived calls from the 5' RACE reads in MiXCR, one entry per CDR3 protein. The sample records about 930,000 distinct CDR3 sequences, 25% to 30% being singletons. Healthy Caucasian individuals from Russia aged about 6 to 95 were enrolled as donors. In addition, the sample was reused for a study of T cells of mothers and their children. Per that paper: Donation involved a few healthy Caucasian mothers and the six children that they had. From each mother came over 9.5 million TCR beta CDR3 reads, and from each child came some 3.2 million.

The sequence was obtained from a woman between 40 and 50 years old in good health. Material for sequencing was blood. The V call is TRBV29-1, the J call TRBJ2-7; D may be TRBD1 or TRBD2 (5 bases each). In nucleotides, the CDR3 is TGCAGCGTTCTCAGGGACGGCTACGAGCAGTACTTC. This encodes CSVLRDGYEQYF.